These T cell receptor beta chains were read from a single sample in a study of human T cells and chemical hapten exposure. TCRdb processed the RACE reads anew with MiXCR; each CDR3 protein has one entry. The sample holds roughly 120,000 distinct CDR3 sequences; around an eighth are singletons and the top ten take 2.8%. The input for sequencing was whole blood, taken in connection with sensitization to the hapten diphenylcyclopropenone (DPC). The receptors were sampled from a woman between 18 and 30 years old with alopecia areata. Some clones in this sample may be carry-over from other donors' samples. The CDR3 runs from the conserved cysteine through the conserved F or W. D genes are given only for firm matches. The size of a clone is reported for some rows only, either as once, few or many, or as a class for expanded clones.

d_call j_call v_call clone_size cdr3_nt cdr3_aa
TRBD1 TRBJ1-2 TRBV24-1 . TGTGCCACCAGTGAACCCGGACAGGGGGATTATGGCTACACCTTC CATSEPGQGDYGYTF
TRBD2 TRBJ2-2 TRBV11-2 . TGTGCCAGCAGCTTCGGTCTAGCGGGTGCGAACACCGGGGAGCTGTTTTTT CASSFGLAGANTGELFF
. TRBJ2-5 TRBV3-1 . TGTGCCAGCAGCCCCCCTTGGAGGGGTCGTCAAGAGACCCAGTACTTC CASSPPWRGRQETQYF
. TRBJ1-1 TRBV4-3 many TGCGCCAGCAGCCATCAGGCCGACGACTTGAAGGGAGCTTTCTTT CASSHQADDLKGAFF
. TRBJ2-1 TRBV2 . TGTGCCAGCAAGCCAGGGAGCGAGCAGTTCTTC CASKPGSEQFF
. TRBJ1-6 TRBV7-8 many TGTGCCAGCAGCTTAGCCTATAATTCACCCCTCCACTTT CASSLAYNSPLHF
TRBD1 TRBJ2-3 TRBV20-1 many TGCAGTGCTAGAGATATCTCTAAGGACAGGTCTAGCACAGATACGCAGTATTTT CSARDISKDRSSTDTQYF
. TRBJ2-7 TRBV4-1 few TGCGCCAGCAGCCAAGTGAACGGGTACGAGCAGTACTTC CASSQVNGYEQYF
TRBD1 TRBJ2-7 TRBV29-1 few TGCAGCGTTGCGGTCGGGCAGGGGGTTTCCCACGAGCAGTACTTC CSVAVGQGVSHEQYF
TRBD2 TRBJ2-5 TRBV7-2 few TGTGCCAGCAGCTTGAGGAATGTGGCGGGGGGGCTGCGAGAGACCCAGTACTTC CASSLRNVAGGLRETQYF
. TRBJ1-5 TRBV6-5 . TGTGCCAGCAGTCTGACAGCACGTCAGCCCCAGCATTTT CASSLTARQPQHF
TRBD2 TRBJ2-5 TRBV30 few TGTGCCTGGAGTGTACGACTAGCGGAGACCCAGTACTTC CAWSVRLAETQYF
. TRBJ1-4 TRBV29-1 . TGCAGCGTTGGAAAGGACAGAAGGTTTTTT CSVGKDRRFF
. TRBJ1-1 TRBV5-5 many TGTGCCAGCAGCTTACTGACCCCGAACACTGAAGCTTTCTTT CASSLLTPNTEAFF
. TRBJ2-7 TRBV6-6 . TGTGCCAGCAGTTTCGGCGGGTTCGAGCAGTACTTC CASSFGGFEQYF
. TRBJ2-7 TRBV20-1 . TGCAGTGTACGGCGGGGAAGCTACGAGCAGTACTTC CSVRRGSYEQYF
. TRBJ2-2 TRBV12-3/TRBV12-4 many TGTTCCAGCAGTCCCGAGTCCGACCGCTTTACCGGGGTGCTGTTTTTT CSSSPESDRFTGVLFF
. TRBJ2-1 TRBV20-1 . TGCAGTGCTAGAGTCCCTGGGTCCTTGTCCTACAATGAGCAGTTCTTC CSARVPGSLSYNEQFF
. TRBJ2-7 TRBV27 . TGTGCCAGCAGTTTATCTTTCTCCCGGCCCTACGAGCAGTACTTC CASSLSFSRPYEQYF
. TRBJ1-1 TRBV7-9 . TGTGCCAGCAAGGCAGGGAGCACTGAAGCTTTCTTT CASKAGSTEAFF
. TRBJ2-7 TRBV18 . TGTGCCAGCTCACCCGGTCGGGTGGGCACCTACGAGCAGTACTTC CASSPGRVGTYEQYF
. TRBJ1-3 TRBV7-6 many TGTGCCAGCAGCTTACGTCCAGGCTCTGGAAACACCATATATTTT CASSLRPGSGNTIYF
. TRBJ2-7 TRBV11-2 . TGTGCCAGCAGCTCACCGGGGGGCGACGAGCAGTACTTC CASSSPGGDEQYF
TRBD1 TRBJ2-1 TRBV9 few TGTGCCAGCAGCGGACGGGACAGCTCTTTCAATGAGCAGTTCTTC CASSGRDSSFNEQFF
. TRBJ2-1 TRBV20-1 many TGCAGTGCTGTCTACAATGAGCAGTTCTTC CSAVYNEQFF
. TRBJ1-1 TRBV28 many TGTGCCAGCAGACATAGGAGGAACACTGAAGCTTTCTTT CASRHRRNTEAFF
. TRBJ1-2 TRBV7-8 . TGTGCCAGCAGCCCTGGACAGTATGGCTACACCTTC CASSPGQYGYTF
. TRBJ2-3 TRBV4-1 many TGCGCCAGCAGCCAAGATTTGCCAGATACGCAGTATTTT CASSQDLPDTQYF
TRBD2 TRBJ2-1 TRBV11-2 . TGTGCCAGCTCCTGGACTAGCGGAAACAATGAGCAGTTCTTC CASSWTSGNNEQFF
. TRBJ1-1 TRBV7-8 few TGTGCCAGCAGCCCTACCCCAGGGGACGCTTTCTTT CASSPTPGDAFF
TRBD2 TRBJ2-3 TRBV14 . TGTGCCAGCAGCCAAGTCCGGACTAGCGGCAGCACAGATACGCAGTATTTT CASSQVRTSGSTDTQYF
. TRBJ2-3 TRBV18 few TGTGCCAGCTCACTCTATAGTGGGGCAGATACGCAGTATTTT CASSLYSGADTQYF
. TRBJ2-2 TRBV28 . TGTGCCAGCCCACCACCTGGGGTCGCGAACACCGGGGAGCTGTTTTTT CASPPPGVANTGELFF